What follows are 2 T cell receptor beta chains derived from one specimen sequenced in a study of preoperative IRX-2 immunotherapy in early breast cancer. The table came from immunoSEQ multiplex PCR; TCRdb's copy has only in-frame clones and leaves some out. The sample lists roughly 43,000 clones; around 96% were seen once. Treatment: preoperative locoregional IRX-2 cytokine immunotherapy. The sequencing used tumor tissue, collected after IRX-2 immunotherapy. All receptors come from a human donor with breast cancer.

The V gene is TRBV7-3, the J gene TRBJ1-1; 7 nucleotides agree with TRBD1. Trimming at V came to 5 bases and at J to 4 bases, leaving 10 bases not matched to a gene. Germline CDR1 reads SGHTA; CDR2 reads FQGTGA. The CDR3 extends over 15 amino acids. Here the CDR3 reads CASSTTGDGGTEAFF. CDR3 sequence (DNA): TGTGCCAGCAGCACTACAGGGGACGGAGGCACTGAAGCTTTCTTT.

V gene TRBV9 combines with J gene TRBJ2-1; 9 bases are shared with TRBD2. The CDR3 covers 15 residues. The V segment lost 0 bases and the J segment 4 bases; nucleotides outside the gene matches: 2. Germline V gene sequence: CDR1 SGDLS, CDR2 YYNGEE. CDR3 coding DNA: TGTGCCAGCAGCGTAGAGAGCGGGGGGTACAATGAGCAGTTCTTC. Residues: CASSVESGGYNEQFF.